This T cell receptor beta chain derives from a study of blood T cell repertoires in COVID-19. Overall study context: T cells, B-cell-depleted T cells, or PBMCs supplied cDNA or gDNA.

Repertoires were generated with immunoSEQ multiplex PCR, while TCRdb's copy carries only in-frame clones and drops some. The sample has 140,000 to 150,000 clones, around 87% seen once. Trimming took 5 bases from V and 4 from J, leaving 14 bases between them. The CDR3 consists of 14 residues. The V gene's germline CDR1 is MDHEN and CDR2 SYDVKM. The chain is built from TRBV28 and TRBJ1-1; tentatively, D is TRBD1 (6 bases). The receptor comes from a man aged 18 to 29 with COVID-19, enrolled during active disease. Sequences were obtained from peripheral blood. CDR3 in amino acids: CASSPRGWGTEAFF. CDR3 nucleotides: TGTGCCAGCAGTCCCAGGGGTTGGGGCACTGAAGCTTTCTTT.